This T cell receptor (beta chain) was sequenced in a study of human T cells and chemical hapten exposure. Background on the study: Sensitization was performed using 2% DPC on an approximately 2 cm by approximately 2 cm upper inner arm skin site. Overall study findings and caveats: Expanded TCRs grouped into significantly more large CDR3 similarity clusters than controls produced. Counts of expanded TCRs (at PT1) showed a positive correlation with patch test score.

The time point is: patch test 2, 6 weeks after DPC sensitization. Treatment of the sample: therapeutic diphenylcyclopropenone sensitization with weekly scalp DPC. Each CDR3 protein gets one entry after TCRdb re-called the RACE reads with MiXCR. The profile shows about 80,000 distinct CDR3 sequences, 10% to 13% of them singletons. This clonotype was recorded many times. The antigen is undetermined. The TCR comes from a woman aged 25 to 39 with alopecia areata. Some clones in this sample may be carry-over from other donors' samples. Specimen: whole blood, collected in connection with sensitization to the hapten diphenylcyclopropenone (DPC).

CDR3 sequence: CASSSGGLSQPQHF. CDR3 coding DNA: TGTGCCAGCAGTTCCGGGGGGTTGAGTCAGCCCCAGCATTTT. The V call is TRBV6-5, the J call TRBJ1-5, with D perhaps matching TRBD1 (5 bases). V was cut by 4 bases and J by 6 bases, with 13 bases left in between. Germline V gene sequence: CDR1 MNHEY, CDR2 SVGAGI. The CDR3 is 14 amino acids.